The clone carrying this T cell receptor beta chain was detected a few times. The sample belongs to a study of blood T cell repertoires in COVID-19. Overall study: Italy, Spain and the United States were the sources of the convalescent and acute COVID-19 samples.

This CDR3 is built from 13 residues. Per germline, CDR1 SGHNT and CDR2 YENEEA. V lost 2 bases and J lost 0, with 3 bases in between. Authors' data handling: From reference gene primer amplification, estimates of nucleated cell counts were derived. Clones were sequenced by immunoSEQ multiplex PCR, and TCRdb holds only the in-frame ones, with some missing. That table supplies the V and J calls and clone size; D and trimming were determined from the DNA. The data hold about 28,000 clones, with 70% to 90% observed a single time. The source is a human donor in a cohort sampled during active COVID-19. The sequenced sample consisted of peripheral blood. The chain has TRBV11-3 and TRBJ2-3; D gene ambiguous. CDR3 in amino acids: CASSLRSTDTQYF. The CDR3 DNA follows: TGTGCCAGCAGCTTACGGAGCACAGATACGCAGTATTTT.